This T cell receptor beta chain emerged from a study of blood T cell repertoires in COVID-19. Study-level background: COVID-19 samples collected from the United States, Italy and Spain covered acute and convalescent phases. Nucleic acid was either cDNA or gDNA, and it came from T cells, B-cell-depleted T cells, or PBMCs.

The V gene lost 1 base and the J gene lost 0 bases, with 10 bases spanning the gap. Germline V gene lookup returns CDR1 MNHNS and CDR2 SASEGT. The CDR3 contains 16 residues. Methods used by the authors: Scientists estimated how many nucleated cells there were by amplifying reference gene primers. Method: immunoSEQ multiplex PCR; TCRdb's copy keeps in-frame clones and lacks some. Clonal size and the V and J genes are those of that table, whereas D and trimming came from the DNA. The data contain over 300,000 clones, about 82% of them singletons. This sequence originates from a human donor in a cohort sampled during active COVID-19. V usage is TRBV6-1 and J usage is TRBJ1-3, with D hard to call. The specimen was peripheral blood. The CDR3 sequence: CASSEVAVLSGNTIYF. For the CDR3, the DNA is TGTGCCAGCAGTGAAGTGGCAGTCCTCTCTGGAAACACCATATATTTT.